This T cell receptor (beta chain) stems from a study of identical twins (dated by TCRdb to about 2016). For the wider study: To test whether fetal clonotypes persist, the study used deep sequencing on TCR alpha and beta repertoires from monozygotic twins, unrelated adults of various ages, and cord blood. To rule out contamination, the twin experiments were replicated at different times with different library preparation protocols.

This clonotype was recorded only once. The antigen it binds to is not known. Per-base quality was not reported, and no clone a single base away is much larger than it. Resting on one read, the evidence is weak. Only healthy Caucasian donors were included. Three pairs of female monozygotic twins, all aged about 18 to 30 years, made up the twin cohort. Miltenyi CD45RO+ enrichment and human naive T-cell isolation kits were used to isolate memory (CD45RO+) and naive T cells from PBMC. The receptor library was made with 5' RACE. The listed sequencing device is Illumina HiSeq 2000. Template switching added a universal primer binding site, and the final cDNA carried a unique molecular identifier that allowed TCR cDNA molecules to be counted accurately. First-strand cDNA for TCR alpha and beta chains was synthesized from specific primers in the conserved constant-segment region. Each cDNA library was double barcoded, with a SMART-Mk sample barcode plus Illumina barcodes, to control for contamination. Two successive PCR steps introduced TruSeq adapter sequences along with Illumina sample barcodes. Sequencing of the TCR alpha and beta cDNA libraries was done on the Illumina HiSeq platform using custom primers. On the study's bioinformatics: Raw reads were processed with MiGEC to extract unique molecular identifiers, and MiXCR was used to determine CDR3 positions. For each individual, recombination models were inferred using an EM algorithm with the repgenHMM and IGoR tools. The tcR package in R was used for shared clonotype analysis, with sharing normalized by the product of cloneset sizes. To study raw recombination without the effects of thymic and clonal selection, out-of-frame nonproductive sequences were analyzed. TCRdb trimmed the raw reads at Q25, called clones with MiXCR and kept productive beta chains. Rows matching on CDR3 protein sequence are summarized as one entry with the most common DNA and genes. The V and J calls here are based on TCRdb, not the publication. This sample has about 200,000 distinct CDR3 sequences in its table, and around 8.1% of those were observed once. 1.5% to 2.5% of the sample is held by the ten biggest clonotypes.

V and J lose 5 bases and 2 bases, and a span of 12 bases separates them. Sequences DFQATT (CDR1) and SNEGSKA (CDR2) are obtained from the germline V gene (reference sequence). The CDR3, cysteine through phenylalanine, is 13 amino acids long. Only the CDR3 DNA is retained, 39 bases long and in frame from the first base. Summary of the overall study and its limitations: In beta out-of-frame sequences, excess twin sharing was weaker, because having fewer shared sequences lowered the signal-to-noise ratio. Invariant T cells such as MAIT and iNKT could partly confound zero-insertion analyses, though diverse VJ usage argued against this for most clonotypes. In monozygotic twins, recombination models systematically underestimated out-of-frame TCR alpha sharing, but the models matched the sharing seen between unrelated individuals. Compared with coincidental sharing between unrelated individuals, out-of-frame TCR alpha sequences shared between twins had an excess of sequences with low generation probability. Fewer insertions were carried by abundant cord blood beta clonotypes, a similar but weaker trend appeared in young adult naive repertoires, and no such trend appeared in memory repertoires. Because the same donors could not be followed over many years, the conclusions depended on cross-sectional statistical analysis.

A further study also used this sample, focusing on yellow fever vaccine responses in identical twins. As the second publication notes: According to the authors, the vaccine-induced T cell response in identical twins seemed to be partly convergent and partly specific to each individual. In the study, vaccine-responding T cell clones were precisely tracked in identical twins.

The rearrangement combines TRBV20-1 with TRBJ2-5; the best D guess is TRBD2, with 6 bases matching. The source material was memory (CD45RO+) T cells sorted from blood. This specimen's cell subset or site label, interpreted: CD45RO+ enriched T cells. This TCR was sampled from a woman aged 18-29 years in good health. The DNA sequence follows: TGCAGTGCTCCTTCCCGGGGGCAAGAGACCCAGTACTTC. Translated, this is CSAPSRGQETQYF.